Presented here are 8 T cell receptor beta chains from one specimen sequenced in a study of cytomegalovirus exposure and HLA in healthy donors. Primers for the PCR totalled 60 Vbeta and 13 Jbeta. Clones were read by immunoSEQ multiplex PCR, and TCRdb kept only the in-frame ones, dropping some. The repertoire holds 200,000 to 250,000 clones, with 70% to 80% as singletons. Sequenced sample: PBMCs. The source is a male donor in good health and CMV-seronegative.

This chain uses TRBV5-1 with TRBJ1-2; perhaps TRBD1 as D (5 bases). The CDR3 sequence is 14 residues long. In germline, CDR1 is SGHRS, CDR2 YFSETQ. Trimming shortened V by 4 bases and J by 10 bases, and 20 bases separated the two germline ends. The CDR3 region is CASSPTGDAVIYTF. The CDR3 coding sequence is TGCGCCAGCAGCCCTACGGGGGATGCCGTGATCTACACCTTC.

V gene TRBV7-6 combines with J gene TRBJ2-1; perhaps TRBD2 as D (6 bases). Trimming stripped 5 bases from V and 3 bases from J, with 11 bases between. CDR1 and CDR2 (germline): SGHVS, FNYEAQ. CDR3 size: 14 residues. The DNA for the CDR3 is TGTGCCAGCAGCCTCAGCGGGTACTACAATGAGCAGTTCTTC. Residues: CASSLSGYYNEQFF. Full variable domain (missing parts from reference TRBV7-6 and TRBJ2-1): GAGVSQSPRYKVTKRGQDVALRCDPISGHVSLYWYRQALGQGPEFLTYFNYEAQQDKSGLPNDRFSAERPEGSISTLTIQRTEQRDSAMYRCASSLSGYYNEQFFGPGTRLTVL.

The rearrangement links TRBV11-2 to TRBJ2-6; D ambiguous. Germline V gives CDR1 SGHAT, CDR2 FQNNGV. Trimming removed 7 bases at V and 2 bases at J, with 18 bases between. The CDR3 is 17 residues long. The CDR3 nucleotides are TGTGCCAGCATGCTTTTATTGTCGCTAACTGGGGCCAACGTCCTGACTTTC. It specifies CASMLLLSLTGANVLTF.

As to this clone: The junction departs from the called germline gene at one end, perhaps through a read error. Other DNA sequences in the same sample also yield this CDR3. The rearrangement links TRBV25-1 to TRBJ2-5; TRBD1 might be the D (6 bases). Germline lookup yields CDR1 MGHDK and CDR2 SYGVNS. The CDR3 runs 12 residues. This chain's CDR3 is CASGRGGETQYF. The DNA of the CDR3 is TGTGCCAGCGGCAGGGGCGGAGAGACTCAGTACTTC.

V usage is TRBV6-6 and J usage is TRBJ1-5, with TRBD1 matching over 9 bases. With 5 bases clipped from V and 1 base from J, the junction kept 6 bases outside the gene matches. The CDR3 length is 16 residues. The germline gives CDR1 MNHNY, CDR2 SVGAGI (reference sequence). Here the CDR3 reads CASSPTGGASNQPQHF. CDR3 bases: TGTGCCAGCAGTCCCACAGGGGGCGCAAGCAATCAGCCCCAGCATTTT.

The rearrangement links TRBV5-4 to TRBJ2-1, with 9 positions matching TRBD1. CDR3 size: 15 residues. Germline CDR1 and CDR2: SGHNT and YYREEE (reference sequence). J was trimmed by 7 bases and V by 2 bases; bases with no gene match: 7. CDR3 protein: CASSFPGQGLNEQFF. Here the CDR3 DNA reads TGTGCCAGCAGCTTTCCGGGACAGGGTTTGAATGAGCAGTTCTTC.

A note on this clone: Germline and junction disagree at one end, which may indicate a read error. Other nucleotide sequences from this sample produce the same CDR3. J is TRBJ1-5 and V is TRBV15, with no clear D. Germline V gene sequence: CDR1 LNHNV, CDR2 YYDKDF (reference sequence). CDR3 size: 14 residues. The CDR3 DNA reads TGTGCCACCAGCAGAGATGCGGGGAATCAGCCTCAGCATTTT. Its protein is CATSRDAGNQPQHF. Based on the CDR3 plus reference TRBV15 and TRBJ1-5, the full variable domain is DAMVIQNPRYQVTQFGKPVTLSCSQTLNHNVMYWYQQKSSQAPKLLFHYYDKDFNNEADTPDNFQSRRPNTSFCFLDIRSPGLGDTAMYLCATSRDAGNQPQHFGDGTRLSIL.

Notes on this clone: The sample contains more than one DNA sequence encoding this CDR3. This sequence joins TRBV7-2 and TRBJ1-4; unclear D gene. CDR3 length equals 15 residues. CDR1 and CDR2 (germline): SGHTA, FQGNSA. Trimming removed 5 bases at V and 0 bases at J, with 10 bases between. The CDR3 protein is CASSRSGPTNEKLFF. In DNA, the CDR3 is TGTGCCAGCAGCCGCAGCGGACCAACTAATGAAAAACTGTTTTTT.